Below are 18 T cell receptor beta chains sequenced from a single sample in a study of shared clonotypes between healthy human individuals. This table comes from immunoSEQ multiplex PCR, and its TCRdb copy is limited to in-frame clones, with some not included. This sample has about 1.5 million clones, with 98% found just once. Specimen: naive CD4+ T cells sorted from blood. Subset meaning: CD45RA+ positively selected. The receptors shown here come from a man aged 25-40 years in good health.

This chain uses TRBV7-9 with TRBJ2-1; 7 bases align to TRBD2. This CDR3 spans 15 amino acids. Per the germline V gene, CDR1 is SEHNR and CDR2 is FQNEAQ (reference sequence). With V trimmed by 7 bases and J by 0 bases, 6 bases remained unmatched. DNA of the CDR3: TGTGCCAGCACCCTGGGCGGGAGCTCCTACAATGAGCAGTTCTTC. Translating gives CASTLGGSSYNEQFF. The whole variable domain, filled in from reference TRBV7-9 and TRBJ2-1, reads DTGVSQNPRHKITKRGQNVTFRCDPISEHNRLYWYRQTLGQGPEFLTYFQNEAQLEKSRLLSDRFSAERPKGSFSTLEIQRTEQGDSAMYLCASTLGGSSYNEQFFGPGTRLTVL.

This clone showed up just once. This chain connects TRBV9 to TRBJ2-1; D gene unclear. This CDR3 is 16 amino acids long. Germline V gene data show CDR1 as SGDLS and CDR2 as YYNGEE. V was shortened by 4 bases and J by 5 bases, with 19 bases between the two germline ends. The CDR3 here is CASSPQANPAHNEQFF. The CDR3, as DNA: TGTGCCAGCAGCCCCCAGGCGAACCCTGCTCACAATGAGCAGTTCTTC.

V gene TRBV2 combines with J gene TRBJ2-5, with D possibly matching TRBD1 (6 bases). V lost 6 bases and J lost 7, with 15 bases in between. The CDR3 is 13 amino acids. CDR1 and CDR2 (germline): SNHLY, FYNNEI. This CDR3 reads CASSDSLGGTQYF. The CDR3 bases are TGTGCCAGCAGCGACTCGCTAGGGGGGACCCAGTACTTC.

The V call is TRBV7-8, the J call TRBJ1-2; perhaps TRBD1 as D (5 bases). V dropped 1 base and J dropped 2 bases, with 5 bases sitting between them. CDR1 and CDR2 from the germline V gene are SGHVS and FQNEAQ. CDR3 length: 13 amino acids. The CDR3 is CASSLEGNYGYTF. The DNA for the CDR3 is TGTGCCAGCAGCTTAGAGGGGAACTATGGCTACACCTTC. The entire variable domain, with the rest obtained from reference TRBV7-8 and TRBJ1-2, is as follows: GAGVSQSPRYKVAKRGQDVALRCDPISGHVSLFWYQQALGQGPEFLTYFQNEAQLDKSGLPSDRFFAERPEGSVSTLKIQRTQQEDSAVYLCASSLEGNYGYTFGSGTRLTVV.

The V and J genes are TRBV20-1 and TRBJ2-1, with 9 bases matching TRBD2. The germline V gene has CDR1 DFQATT and CDR2 SNEGSKA (reference sequence). V was pared by 6 bases and J by 12 bases, with 6 bases of the junction left unmatched. The CDR3 contains 11 residues. Here the CDR3 DNA reads TGCAGTGCGCGGGGGGGAGGCAGGCAGTTCTTC. It codes for CSARGGGRQFF.

The gene calls are TRBV7-9 and TRBJ1-2; no firm D call. V lost 5 bases, J lost 7 bases, and 20 bases lay in between. The CDR3 is 15 residues long. Germline V gene data show CDR1 as SEHNR and CDR2 as FQNEAQ (reference sequence). In nucleotides, the CDR3 is TGTGCCAGCAGCGCCAGGTCCATAGGGTTTGGTGGCTACACCTTC. Its protein is CASSARSIGFGGYTF.

This chain uses TRBV5-1 with TRBJ2-4, with TRBD1 as a possible D gene (6 bases). CDR3 length: 14 residues. Germline V gene sequence: CDR1 SGHRS, CDR2 YFSETQ. V was cut by 3 bases and J by 7 bases, with 14 bases left in between. The CDR3 here is CASSSTGTANIQYF. DNA of the CDR3: TGCGCCAGCAGCTCAACAGGGACGGCTAACATTCAGTACTTC.

The J gene is TRBJ2-1, the V gene TRBV5-1, with 10 nucleotides matching TRBD2. CDR3 length equals 16 residues. V was pared by 0 bases and J by 1 base, with 1 base of the junction left unmatched. CDR1 is SGHRS, CDR2 YFSETQ, per germline. CDR3 protein: CASSLELAGSYNEQFF. The CDR3 region has the DNA TGCGCCAGCAGCTTGGAACTAGCGGGATCCTACAATGAGCAGTTCTTC.

This clone was counted a single time. The J gene is TRBJ2-7, the V gene TRBV2; a possible D gene is TRBD2 (5 bases). Germline loops: CDR1 SNHLY, CDR2 FYNNEI. V lost 3 bases to trimming and J lost 0 bases, with 12 bases between them. The CDR3 is 15 amino acids. Written as DNA, the CDR3 is TGTGCCAGCAGTGATGCCTTGCGGGTCTCCTACGAGCAGTACTTC. It is translated as CASSDALRVSYEQYF.

The J gene is TRBJ2-2, the V gene TRBV2; 8 bases are a match to TRBD1. This CDR3 contains 16 residues. J lost 0 bases, V lost 6 bases, and 6 bases had no gene match. Germline CDR1 reads SNHLY; CDR2 reads FYNNEI. The CDR3 nucleotides read TGTGCCAGCAGCGACAGGGGAAGGGCGAACACCGGGGAGCTGTTTTTT. It is translated as CASSDRGRANTGELFF.

The genes are TRBV19 and TRBJ1-5; perhaps TRBD1 as D (5 bases). Germline CDR1 LNHDA, CDR2 SQIVND (reference sequence). CDR3 length: 15 amino acids. V was clipped by 3 bases and J by 4 bases, with 13 bases between them. CDR3 protein: CASSMRRGLNQPQHF. The CDR3 DNA sequence: TGTGCCAGTAGTATGCGGAGGGGCCTGAATCAGCCCCAGCATTTT.

V and J are TRBV2 and TRBJ2-3; 8 positions match TRBD2. J lost 0 bases, V lost 7 bases, and 3 bases had no gene match. CDR3 length equals 14 residues. The germline V gene has CDR1 SNHLY and CDR2 FYNNEI. CDR3: CASTSGPSTDTQYF. The CDR3 region has the DNA TGTGCCAGCACTAGCGGGCCTAGCACAGATACGCAGTATTTT.

This chain connects TRBV28 to TRBJ2-7; 7 bases are shared with TRBD2. Germline V gene sequence: CDR1 MDHEN, CDR2 SYDVKM. The V gene end was trimmed by 8 bases and the J gene end by 2 bases; junction bases not matched to a gene: 0. There are 11 residues in the CDR3. This CDR3 is CASGTTYEQYF. CDR3 coding DNA: TGTGCCAGCGGGACTACCTACGAGCAGTACTTC.

J is TRBJ1-3 and V is TRBV18; no reliable D call. V lost 2 bases and J lost 4, with 12 bases in between. The CDR3 is made up of 15 amino acids. Germline loops: CDR1 KGHSH, CDR2 LQKENI. CDR3 in DNA: TGTGCCAGCTCACCAGCCTCAGGCCAGGGAAACACCATATATTTT. Encoded protein: CASSPASGQGNTIYF.

Written as DNA, the CDR3 is TGTGCCAGCACCTTTTGGGACAGGAGCTCCTACGAGCAGTACTTC. It is translated as CASTFWDRSSYEQYF. The chain joins TRBV28 to TRBJ2-7, with TRBD1 identical over 8 bases. Germline lookup yields CDR1 MDHEN and CDR2 SYDVKM. Germline trimming cut 7 bases from V and 0 bases from J; bases unmatched to any gene: 8. This CDR3 region has 15 residues.

The chain links TRBV2 to TRBJ2-6; perhaps TRBD1 as D (6 bases). V was pared by 4 bases and J by 1 base, with 11 bases between. The CDR3 spans 16 residues. The germline V gene encodes CDR1 SNHLY and CDR2 FYNNEI. Here the CDR3 reads CASSAQGRSGANVLTF. In nucleotides, the CDR3 is TGTGCCAGCAGTGCCCAGGGGCGATCTGGGGCCAACGTCCTGACTTTC.

This chain connects TRBV18 to TRBJ2-1; D perhaps matches TRBD2 (5 bases). Germline V gene sequence: CDR1 KGHSH, CDR2 LQKENI. The ends were cut back, 4 bases at V and 6 bases at J, with 16 bases in the middle. The CDR3 runs to 15 residues. The CDR3 DNA is TGTGCCAGCTCACTACCCGCGGGCCGGCTCAATGAGCAGTTCTTC. Encoded protein: CASSLPAGRLNEQFF. Looking up the rest from reference TRBV18 and TRBJ2-1 gives the full variable domain: NAGVMQNPRHLVRRRGQEARLRCSPMKGHSHVYWYRQLPEEGLKFMVYLQKENIIDESGMPKERFSAEFPKEGPSILRIQQVVRGDSAAYFCASSLPAGRLNEQFFGPGTRLTVL.

The genes are TRBV19 and TRBJ2-1, with TRBD2 matching 8 bases. V lost 3 bases and J lost 7; bases outside the gene matches: 2. The germline CDR1 and CDR2 sequences are LNHDA and SQIVND (reference sequence). The CDR3 contains 13 residues. The CDR3 reads CASSIQRENEQFF. Written as DNA, the CDR3 is TGTGCCAGTAGTATTCAGCGGGAGAATGAGCAGTTCTTC.